This TCR beta chain emerged from a study of a mutant IDH1 vaccine in newly diagnosed glioma. Study summary: Eight vaccinations went to patients in weeks 1, 3, 5, 7, 11, 15, 19, 23. Patients were started on vaccination 4-6 weeks after radiotherapy alone, or with temozolomide cycles. The therapy given earlier, which was standard therapy, consisted of radiotherapy, temozolomide, or both, and most of the patients received both.

Regarding time point: week 23, last vaccination. In every dose of vaccine, 300 ug of mutant IDH1 20-mer peptide was given alongside topical imiquimod. Diagnosis in the donors showed new WHO grade 3 or 4 astrocytomas that were IDH1-mutant and ATRX-lost. The method was immunoSEQ multiplex PCR; TCRdb's version includes in-frame clones alone and lacks a portion of them. Seen here are 60,000 or so clones, about three quarters observed once, and the top ten hold 7.5% to 10%. With regard to this clone: What it binds is not known.

V was trimmed by 2 bases and J by 3 bases, leaving 11 bases between them. CDR1 and CDR2 from the germline V gene are SGDLS and YYNGEE. The CDR3 is 14 residues long. Source: PBMCs, taken from a glioma patient whose treatment included an IDH1 peptide vaccine. The sequence was obtained from a woman between 35 and 50 years old with glioma. Some clones in this sample may be carry-over from other donors' samples. The chain combines TRBV9 with TRBJ1-2, with a possible D match to TRBD1 (5 bases). For the CDR3, the DNA is TGTGCCAGCAGCGTCCTCGGCAGGGACTATGGCTACACCTTC. Translated, it gives CASSVLGRDYGYTF.